The TCR beta chain described here comes from a study of T cell responses to AZD1222 COVID-19 vaccine. Concerning this clone itself: Antigen: not known.

Clones were sequenced by immunoSEQ multiplex PCR, and TCRdb holds only the in-frame ones, with some missing. This table holds 100,000 or so clones, more than 75% found once. Study-wide points: Most donors were white British, females outnumbered males, and clonal diversity was possibly underestimated. Vaccine-associated CD4 TCRs spanned spike, dominant at 160-218 and 743-854. Only after the peak T cell response were repertoires sampled.

This material consisted of peripheral blood, taken on day 0 of AZD1222 vaccination. The sequence was obtained from an adult in good health.

CDR3 region: CAWSVHLMDSPLHF. For the CDR3, the DNA is TGTGCCTGGAGTGTACACCTAATGGATTCACCCCTCCACTTT. This chain uses TRBV30 with TRBJ1-6; no clear D. Germline V gene data show CDR1 as GTSNPN and CDR2 as SVGIG (reference sequence). Trimming removed 0 bases at V and 8 bases at J, with 11 bases between. The CDR3 loop spans 14 amino acids.